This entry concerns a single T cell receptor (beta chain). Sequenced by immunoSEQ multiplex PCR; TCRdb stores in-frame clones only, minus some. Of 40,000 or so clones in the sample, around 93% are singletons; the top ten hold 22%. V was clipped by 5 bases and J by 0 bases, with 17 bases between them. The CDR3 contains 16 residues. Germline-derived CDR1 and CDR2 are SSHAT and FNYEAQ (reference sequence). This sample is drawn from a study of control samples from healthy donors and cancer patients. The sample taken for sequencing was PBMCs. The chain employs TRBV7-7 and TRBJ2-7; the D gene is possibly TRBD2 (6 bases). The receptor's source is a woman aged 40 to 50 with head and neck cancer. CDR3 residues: CASSPGLPFLSYEQYF. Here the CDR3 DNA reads TGTGCCAGCAGCCCCGGACTACCGTTCCTCTCCTACGAGCAGTACTTC.